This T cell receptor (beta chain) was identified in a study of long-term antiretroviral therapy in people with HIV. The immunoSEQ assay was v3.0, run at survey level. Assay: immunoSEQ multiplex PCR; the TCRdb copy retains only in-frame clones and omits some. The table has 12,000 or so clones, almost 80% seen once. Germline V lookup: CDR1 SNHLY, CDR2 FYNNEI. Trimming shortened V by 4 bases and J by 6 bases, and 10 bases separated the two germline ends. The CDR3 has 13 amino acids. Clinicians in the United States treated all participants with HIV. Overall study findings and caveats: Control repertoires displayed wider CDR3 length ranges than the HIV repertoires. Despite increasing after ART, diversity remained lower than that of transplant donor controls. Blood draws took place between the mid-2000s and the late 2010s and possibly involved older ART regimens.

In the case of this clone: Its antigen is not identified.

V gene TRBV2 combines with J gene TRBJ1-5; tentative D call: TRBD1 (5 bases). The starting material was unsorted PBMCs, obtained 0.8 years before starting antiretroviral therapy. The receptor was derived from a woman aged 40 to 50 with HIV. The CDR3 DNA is TGTGCCAGCAGTGTGGGCAGGGTTCAGCCCCAGCATTTT. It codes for CASSVGRVQPQHF.